The 30 T cell receptor beta chains in this list originate from one sample, sequenced in a study of blood T cell repertoires in COVID-19. Sequencing was performed with immunoSEQ multiplex PCR; in TCRdb, only in-frame clones are kept and a portion is missing. The sample lists a few hundred thousand clones, about nine tenths occurring once. The material sequenced was peripheral blood. Source of these receptors: a man in his forties who had recovered from COVID-19.

CDR3 in amino acids: CASRPTRGNEQFF. The CDR3 DNA follows: TGTGCCAGTAGACCCACACGGGGCAATGAGCAGTTCTTC. V is TRBV19 and J is TRBJ2-1; D is perhaps TRBD2 (5 bases). V was pared by 6 bases and J by 6 bases, with 12 bases between. Germline-derived CDR1 and CDR2 are LNHDA and SQIVND (reference sequence). The CDR3 covers 13 residues.

The rearrangement links TRBV6-2 or TRBV6-3 to TRBJ1-2, with 9 bases lining up with TRBD1. CDR1 MNHEY and CDR2 SVGEGT come from the germline V gene. J lost 6 bases, V lost 4 bases, and 9 bases had no gene match. The CDR3 runs to 15 residues. CDR3 nucleotides: TGTGCCAGCAGTTTCGATGGACAGGGGATTCATGGCTACACCTTC. Encoded protein: CASSFDGQGIHGYTF.

The V call is TRBV3-1 (or the pseudogene TRBV3-2), the J call TRBJ2-2; 9 bases map to TRBD2. This CDR3 is 17 amino acids long. CDR1 and CDR2 (germline): LGHDT, YNNKEL (reference sequence). The V segment lost 2 bases and the J segment 6 bases; nucleotides outside the gene matches: 10. The CDR3 DNA sequence: TGTGCCAGCAGCCAACTCGGCTTAGCGGGAGTGGCCGGGGAGCTGTTTTTT. Translation: CASSQLGLAGVAGELFF.

This chain connects TRBV6-2 or TRBV6-3 to TRBJ2-7; TRBD1 aligns across 7 bases. V shed 5 bases, J shed 0 bases, and the junction held 7 bases outside the gene matches. The germline CDR1 and CDR2 sequences are MNHEY and SVGEGT. The CDR3 is 15 residues long. CDR3: CASSDGDSHSYEQYF. In DNA, the CDR3 is TGTGCCAGCAGTGACGGGGACAGCCACTCCTACGAGCAGTACTTC.

This clone appeared once. J is TRBJ2-5 and V is TRBV6-4, with a weak D call TRBD1 (5 bases). This CDR3 region has 17 residues. The V end lost 6 bases, the J end lost 2 bases, and 22 bases lay between the germline ends. Germline assignment: CDR1 MRHNA and CDR2 SNTAGT. CDR3 protein: CASRTPLRMGLQETQYF. CDR3 DNA sequence: TGTGCCAGCAGGACCCCCTTGCGCATGGGGCTTCAAGAGACCCAGTACTTC.

The chain combines TRBV11-2 with TRBJ1-6, with 8 bases fitting TRBD1. There are 14 residues in the CDR3. Germline lookup yields CDR1 SGHAT and CDR2 FQNNGV. V trimming: 3 bases; J trimming: 7 bases; junction bases outside the gene matches: 2. The CDR3, as DNA: TGTGCCAGCAGCTTTGGACAGGGAAATTCACCCCTCCACTTT. Its translation: CASSFGQGNSPLHF. Supplemented by reference TRBV11-2 and TRBJ1-6, the full variable domain reads EAGVAQSPRYKIIEKRQSVAFWCNPISGHATLYWYQQILGQGPKLLIQFQNNGVVDDSQLPKDRFSAERLKGVDSTLKIQPAKLEDSAVYLCASSFGQGNSPLHFGNGTRLTVT.

The rearrangement links TRBV18 to TRBJ1-6; the match to TRBD1 covers 7 bases. V lost 1 base and J lost 10; bases outside the gene matches: 7. Germline V CDR1 and CDR2: KGHSH, LQKENI. The CDR3 contains 15 residues. CDR3 sequence: CASSPRGQEKSPLHF. CDR3 nucleotide sequence: TGTGCCAGCTCACCACGCGGACAGGAGAAGTCACCCCTCCACTTT. The full variable domain, in which reference TRBV18 and TRBJ1-6 provide the parts outside the CDR3, is NAGVMQNPRHLVRRRGQEARLRCSPMKGHSHVYWYRQLPEEGLKFMVYLQKENIIDESGMPKERFSAEFPKEGPSILRIQQVVRGDSAAYFCASSPRGQEKSPLHFGNGTRLTVT.

V usage is TRBV3-1 (or the pseudogene TRBV3-2) and J usage is TRBJ2-7, with 7 positions matching TRBD2. The CDR3 loop spans 15 amino acids. The V and J ends lost 1 base and 1 base, in that order; junction bases with no gene match: 4. CDR1 and CDR2 (germline): LGHDT, YNNKEL (reference sequence). CDR3 sequence (DNA): TGTGCCAGCAGCCAAGGTCCCGGGGGGTCCTACGAGCAGTACTTC. Its protein product is CASSQGPGGSYEQYF.

The chain has TRBV5-6 and TRBJ2-5, with 11 bases lining up with TRBD2. This CDR3 has 15 amino acids. Germline CDR1 is SGHDT and CDR2 is YYEEEE. V gave up 2 bases and J gave up 4 bases; unmatched junction bases: 4. The CDR3 DNA sequence: TGTGCCAGCAGCTTAACTAGCGGGAGTGTAGAGACCCAGTACTTC. Translating gives CASSLTSGSVETQYF.

This clone was picked up a small number of times. The rearrangement links TRBV7-8 to TRBJ2-5; 8 positions agree with TRBD1. The CDR3 extends over 17 amino acids. V shed 1 base, J shed 6 bases, and the junction held 13 bases outside the gene matches. The germline V gene encodes CDR1 SGHVS and CDR2 FQNEAQ. The CDR3 loop is CASSLGGAAQGAKTQYF. The CDR3 bases are TGTGCCAGCAGCTTAGGAGGGGCAGCGCAGGGGGCAAAGACCCAGTACTTC.

The rearrangement uses TRBV18 and TRBJ1-3; D unclear. There are 13 residues in the CDR3. V was cut by 2 bases and J by 1 base, with 3 bases left in between. Germline lookup yields CDR1 KGHSH and CDR2 LQKENI. The CDR3 is CASSPSSGNTIYF. The CDR3 region has the DNA TGTGCCAGCTCACCATCTTCTGGAAACACCATATATTTT. Complete variable domain (other parts from reference TRBV18 and TRBJ1-3): NAGVMQNPRHLVRRRGQEARLRCSPMKGHSHVYWYRQLPEEGLKFMVYLQKENIIDESGMPKERFSAEFPKEGPSILRIQQVVRGDSAAYFCASSPSSGNTIYFGEGSWLTVV.

The chain recombines TRBV24-1 with TRBJ2-3; TRBD2 agrees at 8 bases. There are 13 residues in the CDR3. Germline V lookup: CDR1 KGHDR, CDR2 SFDVKD. Trimming cost V 11 bases and J 3 bases; bases outside gene matches: 6. The CDR3 DNA sequence: TGTGCCAGCCAGCGGGAGTGGACAGATACGCAGTATTTT. This codes for CASQREWTDTQYF.

The rearrangement joins TRBV7-2 to TRBJ2-5; TRBD1 might be the D (5 bases). CDR1 SGHTA and CDR2 FQGNSA come from the germline V gene. Trimming left V 4 bases short and J 1 base short, with 10 bases between. This CDR3 spans 14 amino acids. CDR3 sequence (DNA): TGTGCCAGCAGCTACCAGGGTGCCCAAGAGACCCAGTACTTC. This sequence encodes CASSYQGAQETQYF.

The rearrangement joins TRBV6-5 to TRBJ1-1; TRBD1 might be the D (5 bases). This CDR3 is 14 amino acids long. The V end lost 8 bases, the J end lost 3 bases, and 16 bases lay between the germline ends. Germline lookup yields CDR1 MNHEY and CDR2 SVGAGI. As DNA, the CDR3 is TGTGCCAGCCACGACAGAGGGAGGTACACTGAAGCTTTCTTT. It translates to CASHDRGRYTEAFF.

The genes are TRBV2 and TRBJ2-1; 9 bases fit TRBD1. Germline V CDR1 and CDR2: SNHLY, FYNNEI. J lost 8 bases, V lost 8 bases, and 7 bases had no gene match. CDR3 size: 13 residues. In DNA, the CDR3 is TGTGCCAGCCTCAGAGGACAGGGGTATGAGCAGTTCTTC. Translation: CASLRGQGYEQFF.

The chain combines TRBV12-5 with TRBJ1-3; unclear D gene. Trimming pared 6 bases from V and 3 bases from J, leaving 12 bases between. This CDR3 contains 14 residues. Per the germline V gene, CDR1 is LGHNT and CDR2 is FRNRAP. The CDR3 region is CASGESASGNTIYF. The CDR3 DNA reads as TGTGCTAGTGGAGAATCCGCCAGTGGAAACACCATATATTTT. Full variable domain (rest looked up from reference TRBV12-5 and TRBJ1-3): DARVTQTPRHKVTEMGQEVTMRCQPILGHNTVFWYRQTMMQGLELLAYFRNRAPLDDSGMPKDRFSAEMPDATLATLKIQPSEPRDSAVYFCASGESASGNTIYFGEGSWLTVV.

This chain uses TRBV5-4 with TRBJ2-1, with TRBD2 matching 10 bases. V lost 4 bases and J lost 7; bases outside the gene matches: 8. Per germline, CDR1 SGHNT and CDR2 YYREEE (reference sequence). This CDR3 is built from 15 residues. The CDR3 DNA reads TGTGCCAGCAGCGCCCATAGCGGGAGGTATAATGAGCAGTTCTTC. As protein: CASSAHSGRYNEQFF.

CDR3 nucleotides: TGTGCCAGCAGTTACTCTCCCGGTGGCTATGGCTACACCTTC. Protein product: CASSYSPGGYGYTF. This chain uses TRBV6-5 with TRBJ1-2; D is ambiguous. CDR1 is MNHEY and CDR2 is SVGAGI in the germline V gene. This CDR3 contains 14 residues. Trimming removed 0 bases from V and 4 bases from J, with 9 bases in between.

This clone was observed a few times. V usage is TRBV19 and J usage is TRBJ2-2, with 8 positions matching TRBD1. J was trimmed by 2 bases and V by 5 bases; bases with no gene match: 4. The CDR3 is made up of 15 amino acids. Germline CDR1 LNHDA, CDR2 SQIVND (reference sequence). CDR3 bases: TGTGCCAGTAGTGACAGGGGAGCCAACACCGGGGAGCTGTTTTTT. It yields the protein CASSDRGANTGELFF. The complete variable domain, with remaining parts taken from reference TRBV19 and TRBJ2-2, reads DGGITQSPKYLFRKEGQNVTLSCEQNLNHDAMYWYRQDPGQGLRLIYYSQIVNDFQKGDIAEGYSVSREKKESFPLTVTSAQKNPTAFYLCASSDRGANTGELFFGEGSRLTVL.

The V and J genes are TRBV15 and TRBJ1-2; no clear D. The V gene's germline CDR1 is LNHNV and CDR2 YYDKDF (reference sequence). CDR3 length equals 15 residues. V was trimmed by 0 bases and J by 1 base, leaving 9 bases between them. The DNA of the CDR3 is TGTGCCACCAGCAGAGATAGAACGGTTAACTATGGCTACACCTTC. Protein sequence: CATSRDRTVNYGYTF.

The chain uses TRBV29-1 and TRBJ1-2; weak D call: TRBD1 (6 bases). Germline values: CDR1 SQVTM, CDR2 ANQGSEA. V was cut by 7 bases and J by 4 bases, with 13 bases left in between. CDR3 size: 12 residues. The CDR3 nucleotides read TGCAGCGCAACAGGGTCGGTCTATGGCTACACCTTC. It translates to CSATGSVYGYTF. Combining the CDR3 with reference TRBV29-1 and TRBJ1-2 gives the whole variable domain SAVISQKPSRDICQRGTSLTIQCQVDSQVTMMFWYRQQPGQSLTLIATANQGSEATYESGFVIDKFPISRPNLTFSTLTVSNMSPEDSSIYLCSATGSVYGYTFGSGTRLTVV.

This clone was recorded only once. The chain employs TRBV12-3 or TRBV12-4 and TRBJ2-1, with D tentatively TRBD1 (5 bases). This CDR3 region has 13 residues. Trimming took 11 bases from V and 5 from J, leaving 16 bases between them. The CDR3 coding sequence is TGTGCCGGTCCTCCGACAGCCAACAATGAGCAGTTCTTC. Translation: CAGPPTANNEQFF.

The rearrangement uses TRBV12-5 and TRBJ2-7; 7 nucleotides line up with TRBD1. Germline V gene sequence: CDR1 LGHNT, CDR2 FRNRAP. This CDR3 has 16 residues. V was pared by 3 bases and J by 3 bases, with 11 bases of the junction left unmatched. CDR3 protein: CASGLTTGFKVYEQYF. The CDR3 DNA sequence: TGTGCTAGTGGTTTAACGACAGGGTTCAAGGTCTACGAGCAGTACTTC.

Regarding this clone: The same CDR3 also results from other DNA sequences found in this sample. The chain has TRBV5-6 and TRBJ2-7; D unresolved. The V end lost 3 bases, the J end lost 2 bases, and 3 bases lay between the germline ends. The CDR3 sequence is 11 residues long. Germline-derived CDR1 and CDR2 are SGHDT and YYEEEE. The CDR3 nucleotides read TGTGCCAGCAGCTCAGCCTACGAGCAGTACTTC. Residues: CASSSAYEQYF.

This chain uses TRBV18 with TRBJ1-4, with D maybe TRBD1 (6 bases). The CDR3 length is 14 residues. Germline assignment: CDR1 KGHSH and CDR2 LQKENI. Trimming pared 6 bases from V and 5 bases from J, leaving 13 bases between. The chain's CDR3 is CASSLRTDNEKLFF. Here the CDR3 DNA reads TGTGCCAGCTCCTTACGGACAGACAATGAAAAACTGTTTTTT.

The J gene is TRBJ1-2, the V gene TRBV3-1 (or the pseudogene TRBV3-2); weak D call: TRBD1 (5 bases). This CDR3 region has 15 residues. V shed 2 bases and J shed 6 bases, with 16 bases lying between them. The germline V gene encodes CDR1 LGHDT and CDR2 YNNKEL (reference sequence). The DNA of the CDR3 is TGTGCCAGCAGCCAATCGGACATCCCTCGGGATGGCTACACCTTC. Its protein product is CASSQSDIPRDGYTF.

The chain uses TRBV7-5 and TRBJ2-7; TRBD2 was called by the table and not checked on the DNA. TRBV7-5 is assigned pseudogene status. There are 14 residues in the CDR3. The CDR3 region has the DNA TGTGCCAGAAGCTACGCGGGGGATTGGTGCGAGCAGTACTTC. Translating it yields CARSYAGDWCEQYF.

This chain uses TRBV5-4 with TRBJ2-7, with 8 positions matching TRBD1. The CDR3 length is 15 residues. Germline assignment: CDR1 SGHNT and CDR2 YYREEE (reference sequence). J was trimmed by 5 bases and V by 4 bases; bases with no gene match: 11. In DNA form, the CDR3 reads TGTGCCAGCAGCGCCTCCGGGACAGGCGTCCACGAGCAGTACTTC. It specifies CASSASGTGVHEQYF. Based on the CDR3 plus reference TRBV5-4 and TRBJ2-7, the full variable domain is ETGVTQSPTHLIKTRGQQVTLRCSSQSGHNTVSWYQQALGQGPQFIFQYYREEENGRGNFPPRFSGLQFPNYSSELNVNALELDDSALYLCASSASGTGVHEQYFGPGTRLTVT.

This chain connects TRBV6-5 to TRBJ2-7; 10 nucleotides align to TRBD1. Germline V gives CDR1 MNHEY, CDR2 SVGAGI. The CDR3 consists of 14 residues. V lost 5 bases to trimming and J lost 7 bases; unmatched junction nucleotides: 8. CDR3 nucleotide sequence: TGTGCCAGCAGTCTAGGACAGGGGGTGGGAGAGCAGTACTTC. This gives the protein CASSLGQGVGEQYF.

The CDR3 spells CASIGGSPYNEQFF. DNA of the CDR3: TGTGCCAGCATAGGGGGCTCTCCCTACAATGAGCAGTTCTTC. The chain uses TRBV27 and TRBJ2-1; TRBD1 matches at 7 bases. Germline CDR1 MNHEY, CDR2 SMNVEV (reference sequence). J lost 2 bases, V lost 7 bases, and 5 bases had no gene match. The CDR3 length is 14 residues.